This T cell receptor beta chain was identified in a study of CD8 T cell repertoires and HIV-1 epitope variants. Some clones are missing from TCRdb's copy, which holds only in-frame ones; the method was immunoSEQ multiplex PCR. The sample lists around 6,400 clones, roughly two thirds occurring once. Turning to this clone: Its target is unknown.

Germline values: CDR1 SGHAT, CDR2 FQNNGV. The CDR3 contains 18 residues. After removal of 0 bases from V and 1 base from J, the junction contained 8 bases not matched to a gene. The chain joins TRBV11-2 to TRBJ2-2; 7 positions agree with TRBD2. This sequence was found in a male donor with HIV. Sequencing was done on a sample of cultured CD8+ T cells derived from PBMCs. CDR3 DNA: TGTGCCAGCAGCTTAGATATAGGCGGGGGAGTGAACACCGGGGAGCTGTTTTTT. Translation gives CASSLDIGGGVNTGELFF.